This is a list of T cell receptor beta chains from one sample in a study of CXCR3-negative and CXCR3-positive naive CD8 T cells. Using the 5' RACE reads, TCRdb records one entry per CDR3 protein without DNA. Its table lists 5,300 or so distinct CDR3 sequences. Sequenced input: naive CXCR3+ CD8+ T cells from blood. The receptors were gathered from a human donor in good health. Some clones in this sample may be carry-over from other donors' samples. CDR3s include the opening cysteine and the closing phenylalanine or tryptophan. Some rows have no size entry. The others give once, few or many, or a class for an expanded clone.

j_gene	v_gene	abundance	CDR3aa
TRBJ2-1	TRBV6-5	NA	CASSWTSGNEQFF
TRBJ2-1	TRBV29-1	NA	CSVGAGDEQFF
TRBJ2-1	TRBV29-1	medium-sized	CSVNRAEDNEQFF
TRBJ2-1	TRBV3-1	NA	CASSPQTAVERNEQFF
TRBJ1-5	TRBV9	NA	CASSVEGGANQPQHF
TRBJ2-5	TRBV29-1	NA	CSVDGQLQETQYF
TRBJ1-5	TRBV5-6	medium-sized	CASSSFNQPQHF
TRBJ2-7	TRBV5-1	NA	CASSLTLGGESYEQYF
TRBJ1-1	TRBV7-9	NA	CASSLAPWEGREAFF
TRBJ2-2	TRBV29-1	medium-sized	CSVQAGGAGELFF
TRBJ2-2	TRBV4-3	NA	CASSQDQGLRTGELFF
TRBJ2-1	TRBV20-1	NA	CSAREGFGSEQYF
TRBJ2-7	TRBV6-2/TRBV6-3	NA	CASSLSVTGYEQYF